This T cell receptor beta chain was identified in a study of beta chain features in type 1 diabetes. Study in general: Examination spanned around 110,000,000 sorted cells from all samples.

This clone was found a few times. Isolated RNA was reverse transcribed in full, so expressed TCRB transcripts were sequenced. The protocol was immunoSEQ multiplex PCR, while the TCRdb copy is restricted to in-frame clones and leaves out a portion. The sample has about 290,000 clones; about 8.5% are singletons. CDR1 is SGHNT and CDR2 is YYREEE in the germline V gene (reference sequence). Trimming stripped 1 base from V and 2 bases from J, with 6 bases between. The CDR3 has 13 residues. This clonotype was sampled from a woman between 18 and 30 years old in good health. The J gene is TRBJ2-5, the V gene TRBV5-4; tentatively, D is TRBD1 (6 bases). Sequencing was performed on central memory CD4+ T cells from blood. CDR3 sequence reads: CASSLQGQETQYF. Written as DNA, the CDR3 is TGTGCCAGCAGCTTGCAGGGGCAAGAGACCCAGTACTTC. Complete variable domain (other parts from reference TRBV5-4 and TRBJ2-5): ETGVTQSPTHLIKTRGQQVTLRCSSQSGHNTVSWYQQALGQGPQFIFQYYREEENGRGNFPPRFSGLQFPNYSSELNVNALELDDSALYLCASSLQGQETQYFGPGTRLLVL.